Below, one T cell receptor (beta chain) is given with its context. The CDR3 consists of 12 residues. Germline V gene lookup returns CDR1 SGHDT and CDR2 YYEEEE. Unmatched junction bases numbered 2, after V lost 0 bases and J lost 10 bases. Produced via immunoSEQ multiplex PCR; TCRdb's table is partial and in-frame only. The sample gives approximately 40,000 clones, around 89% of which show up once; about 10% is in the top ten. These data are taken from a study of T cell changes during pregnancy in multiple sclerosis. Sequenced material: CD8+ T cells from peripheral blood mononuclear cells, taken in the third trimester of pregnancy. This rearrangement joins TRBV5-6 to TRBJ1-1; 8 positions agree with TRBD1. The receptor comes from a female donor with multiple sclerosis, enrolled in a pregnancy study. The CDR3 loop is CASSLETGAAFF. The CDR3 bases are TGTGCCAGCAGCTTGGAGACAGGGGCAGCTTTCTTT. The variable domain in full, completed from reference TRBV5-6 and TRBJ1-1, reads DAGVTQSPTHLIKTRGQQVTLRCSPKSGHDTVSWYQQALGQGPQFIFQYYEEEERQRGNFPDRFSGHQFPNYSSELNVNALLLGDSALYLCASSLETGAAFFGQGTRLTVV.